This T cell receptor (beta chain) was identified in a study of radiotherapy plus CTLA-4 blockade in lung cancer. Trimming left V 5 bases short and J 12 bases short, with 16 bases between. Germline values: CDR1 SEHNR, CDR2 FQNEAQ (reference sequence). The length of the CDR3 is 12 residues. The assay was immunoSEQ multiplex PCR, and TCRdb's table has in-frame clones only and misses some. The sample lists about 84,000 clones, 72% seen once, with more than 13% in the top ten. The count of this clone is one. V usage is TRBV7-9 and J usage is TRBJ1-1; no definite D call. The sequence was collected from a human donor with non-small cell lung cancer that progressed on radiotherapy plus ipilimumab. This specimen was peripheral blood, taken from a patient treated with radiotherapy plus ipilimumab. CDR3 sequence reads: CASSQLALGTFF. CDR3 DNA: TGTGCCAGCAGCCAACTCGCCCTTGGGACTTTCTTT.